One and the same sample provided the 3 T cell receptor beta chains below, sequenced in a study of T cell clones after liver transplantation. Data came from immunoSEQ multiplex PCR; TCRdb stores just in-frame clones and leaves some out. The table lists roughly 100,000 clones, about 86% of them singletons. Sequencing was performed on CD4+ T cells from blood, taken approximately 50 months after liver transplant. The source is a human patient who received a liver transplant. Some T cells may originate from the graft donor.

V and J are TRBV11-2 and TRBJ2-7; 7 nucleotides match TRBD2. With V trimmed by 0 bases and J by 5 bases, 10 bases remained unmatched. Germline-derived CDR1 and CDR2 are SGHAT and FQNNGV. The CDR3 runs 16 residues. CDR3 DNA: TGTGCCAGCAGCTTAGAGTCCCGGACTAGTCTCGACGAGCAGTACTTC. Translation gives CASSLESRTSLDEQYF.

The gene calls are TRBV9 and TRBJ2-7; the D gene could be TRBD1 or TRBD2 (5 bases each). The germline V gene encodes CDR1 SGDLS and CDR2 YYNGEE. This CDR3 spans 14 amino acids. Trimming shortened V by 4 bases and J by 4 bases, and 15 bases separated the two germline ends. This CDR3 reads CASSSRDRGYEQYF. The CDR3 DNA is TGTGCCAGCAGCTCCCGGGACCGCGGTTACGAGCAGTACTTC.

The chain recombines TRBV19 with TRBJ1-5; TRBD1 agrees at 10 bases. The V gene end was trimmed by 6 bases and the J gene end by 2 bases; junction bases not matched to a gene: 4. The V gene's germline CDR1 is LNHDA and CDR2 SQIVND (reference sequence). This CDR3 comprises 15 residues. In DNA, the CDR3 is TGTGCCAGTAGGCCGACAGGGGGCCGCAATCAGCCCCAGCATTTT. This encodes CASRPTGGRNQPQHF.